This TCR beta chain originates from a study of cytomegalovirus exposure and HLA in healthy donors. Whole-study findings and limits: Highly shared variants forming one cluster were likely a sequencing artifact. Productive status was seen about 90% or about 30% of the time for most TCR beta V segments in an earlier analysis.

Germline CDR1 SGHTA, CDR2 FQGNSA. The J segment lost 6 bases and the V segment lost 3 bases, leaving 9 bases of the junction unmatched. CDR3 length: 15 residues. The primer mix had 60 Vbeta and 13 Jbeta primers. This table comes from immunoSEQ multiplex PCR, and its TCRdb copy is limited to in-frame clones, with some not included. The sample consists of some 120,000 clones, roughly 77% of them appearing once. In regard to this clone: Its antigen is not known.

The chain has TRBV7-2 and TRBJ1-1, with TRBD1 identical over 8 bases. The specimen was PBMCs. This clonotype was sampled from a man between 18 and 29 years old in good health and CMV-seronegative. This chain's CDR3 is CASSFAGTGKPEAFF. CDR3 DNA: TGTGCCAGCAGCTTCGCCGGGACAGGAAAACCTGAAGCTTTCTTT.